Below, one T cell receptor (beta chain) is given with its context. The antigen it binds to is not known. It has no much larger one-base neighbor in the sample; base qualities were not kept. During the collection period, no infections or other immune events were recorded for the healthy donors. Healthy-donor blood repertoires served as a training cohort to calibrate time-dependent variance in a beta-binomial model of T-cell clone differential abundance. The training cohort included 10 or so healthy donors, of whom 3 were female and 7 were male. On average the donors were around 44 years old, and their ages spanned about 29 to 65 years. Obtained from a commercial supplier, whole blood was collected from each healthy donor at three time points set around 13 days apart. For immunosequencing, genomic DNA was extracted from unsorted whole blood. The source of the sample is a study of identifying expanded T cells in peripheral blood (dated by TCRdb to the late 2010s). Regarding the research as a whole: Technical replicates were generated by sequencing separate aliquots of the same genomic DNA pool, and four replicates were compared pairwise. Beyond this particular receptor, the publication reports: Around 1.3 differentially abundant clones were flagged by the binomial model between technical replicates, whereas about 15 and 19 were flagged over roughly two weeks and four weeks, respectively. Variance in clone template counts between roughly two-week samples significantly increased with total template count across all healthy donors. The beta-binomial model significantly reduced the number of clones called differentially abundant and the false-positive rate across all healthy-donor time intervals. The authors expected that biological variance in healthy repertoires might rise further over much longer intervals, such as months to years.

TCRbeta CDR3 regions were profiled by bias-controlled multiplex PCR amplification of genomic DNA with the immunoSEQ Assay. The authors' analysis ran thus. To quantify the absolute abundance of each unique TCRbeta CDR3 region, the sequences were collapsed and filtered. Differential abundance was assessed using a binomial (Fisher-equivalent) model and a beta-binomial model in which time-dependent variance fitted from healthy donors was added. Clones with fewer than 5 combined templates were removed, and differential abundance was called for clones with a Benjamini-Hochberg FDR below 0.01. Using the form v = (b*log(k)+a)^2, the beta-binomial variance was modeled as a function of the total template count across the two samples. Held by TCRdb, this immuneACCESS table contains in-frame sequences only and omits some clones. Under half of the omission traces to an unresolved V gene where checked; the cause of the rest is unknown. V and J calls and clone size are given by that table; D and trimming were obtained from the DNA. This sample comprises some 76,000 clones, roughly 90% of them detected only once. The ten largest make up over 2.5% of the sample.

V loses 1 base, J loses 1 base, and the germline ends lie 10 bases apart. CDR1 is given as MGHRA and CDR2 as YSYEKL, both from the germline V gene. The CDR3 measures 15 amino acids from cysteine to phenylalanine. The sequence is cut down to CDR3 DNA, 45 bases in frame from base 1. The V and J segments used are TRBV4-1 and TRBJ1-2, with no confident D gene call. The sequenced sample consisted of blood. This receptor was obtained from a person aged 18 to 75 in good health. The bases read TGCGCCAGCAGCCAAGGGGCGACGGATAACTATGGCTACACCTTC. It translates to CASSQGATDNYGYTF.